This TCR beta chain was obtained from a study of T cell responses to AZD1222 COVID-19 vaccine. Study-wide results and limits: Elevations in Spike-specific TCR breadth and depth followed administration of two AZD1222 doses. Spike was spanned by vaccine-associated CD4 TCRs, with dominance at 160-218 and 743-854.

TCRdb's copy holds only in-frame clones and misses some; the assay was immunoSEQ multiplex PCR. The profile shows about 60,000 clones, around 86% of them singletons. Comments on this clone: The antigen remains undetermined.

The V gene lost 3 bases and the J gene lost 0 bases, with 18 bases spanning the gap. Germline CDR1 and CDR2: KGHSH and LQKENI. The CDR3 has 19 amino acids. The V call is TRBV18, the J call TRBJ2-6; D unresolved. The input for sequencing was peripheral blood, taken on day 0 of AZD1222 vaccination. This TCR was recovered from an adult in good health. The CDR3 here is CASSPRVGQIPSGANVLTF. The CDR3 DNA follows: TGTGCCAGCTCACCTCGGGTCGGGCAGATCCCCTCTGGGGCCAACGTCCTGACTTTC. Full variable domain (outside the CDR3, taken from reference TRBV18 and TRBJ2-6): NAGVMQNPRHLVRRRGQEARLRCSPMKGHSHVYWYRQLPEEGLKFMVYLQKENIIDESGMPKERFSAEFPKEGPSILRIQQVVRGDSAAYFCASSPRVGQIPSGANVLTFGAGSRLTVL.